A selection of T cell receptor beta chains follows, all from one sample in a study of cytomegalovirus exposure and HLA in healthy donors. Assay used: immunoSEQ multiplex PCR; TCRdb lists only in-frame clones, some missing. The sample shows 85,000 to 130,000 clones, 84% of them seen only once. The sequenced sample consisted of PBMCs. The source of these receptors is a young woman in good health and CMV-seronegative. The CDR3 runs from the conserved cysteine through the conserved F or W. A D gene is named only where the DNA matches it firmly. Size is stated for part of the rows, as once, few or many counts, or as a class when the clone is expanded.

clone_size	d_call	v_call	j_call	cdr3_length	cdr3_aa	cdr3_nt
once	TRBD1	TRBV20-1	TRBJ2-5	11	CRGDRGQTQYF	TGCAGGGGGGACAGGGGACAGACCCAGTACTTC
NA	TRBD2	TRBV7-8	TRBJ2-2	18	CASSLGLAGGINTGELFF	TGTGCCAGCAGCTTAGGTTTAGCGGGAGGGATTAACACCGGGGAGCTGTTTTTT
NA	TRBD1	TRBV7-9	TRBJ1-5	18	CSSSTGQGFAYSNQPQHF	TGTTCCAGCAGCACCGGACAGGGGTTCGCTTATAGCAATCAGCCCCAGCATTTT
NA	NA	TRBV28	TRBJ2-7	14	CASSDQTVSYEQYF	TGTGCCAGCAGTGACCAGACAGTTTCCTACGAGCAGTACTTC
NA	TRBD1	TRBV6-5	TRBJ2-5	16	CASSYTDPGGGETQYF	TGTGCCAGCAGTTACACCGACCCAGGGGGCGGGGAGACCCAGTACTTC
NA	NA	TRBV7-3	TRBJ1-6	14	CASSYRDYNSPLHF	TGTGCCAGCAGCTACCGGGACTATAATTCACCCCTCCACTTT
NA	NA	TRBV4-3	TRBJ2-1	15	CASSQDYRLVDEQFF	TGCGCCAGCAGCCAAGATTATCGTTTAGTGGATGAGCAGTTCTTC
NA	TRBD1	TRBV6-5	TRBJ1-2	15	CASSYTTGSNYGYTF	TGTGCCAGCAGTTATACGACAGGGTCTAACTATGGCTACACCTTC
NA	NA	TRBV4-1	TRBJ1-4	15	CASSQVAGFSEKLFF	TGCGCCAGCAGCCAAGTGGCGGGTTTCAGTGAAAAACTGTTTTTT
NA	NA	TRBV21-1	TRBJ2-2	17	CARADGCGAANTGELFF	TGTGCCAGGGCCGACGGATGCGGAGCTGCGAACACCGGGGAGCTGTTTTTT
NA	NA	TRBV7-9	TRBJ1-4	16	CASSSPTTVSNEKLFF	TGTGCCAGCAGCTCACCGACGACAGTGTCTAATGAAAAACTGTTTTTT
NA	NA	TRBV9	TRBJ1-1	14	CASSVPGVNTEAFF	TGTGCCAGCAGCGTACCAGGGGTGAACACTGAAGCTTTCTTT
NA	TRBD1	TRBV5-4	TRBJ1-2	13	CASSLGQGEGYTF	TGTGCCAGCAGCTTGGGACAGGGAGAGGGCTACACCTTC
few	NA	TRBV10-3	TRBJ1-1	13	CAISESEAAEAFF	TGTGCCATCAGTGAGTCGGAGGCGGCTGAAGCTTTCTTT
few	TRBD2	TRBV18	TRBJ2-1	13	CASSGLADNEQFF	TGTGCCAGCTCGGGACTAGCAGACAATGAGCAGTTCTTC
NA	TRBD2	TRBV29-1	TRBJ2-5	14	CSVEDRGGQETQYF	TGCAGCGTTGAAGATCGCGGGGGCCAAGAGACCCAGTACTTC
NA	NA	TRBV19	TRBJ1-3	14	CASSMESLGNTIYF	TGTGCCAGTAGTATGGAGAGTCTTGGAAACACCATATATTTT
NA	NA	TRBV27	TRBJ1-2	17	CASSLRGGRGGYYGYTF	TGTGCCAGCAGTTTACGCGGGGGGCGCGGGGGTTACTATGGCTACACCTTC
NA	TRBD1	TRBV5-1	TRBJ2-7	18	CASSPSPGGAQGGYEQYF	TGCGCCAGCAGCCCCTCCCCAGGGGGCGCACAGGGGGGCTACGAGCAGTACTTC
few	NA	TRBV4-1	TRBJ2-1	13	CASSLESARGQFF	TGCGCCAGCAGCTTGGAATCTGCTAGGGGGCAGTTCTTC
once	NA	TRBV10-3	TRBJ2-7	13	CAIAGEGGYEQYF	TGTGCCATCGCTGGTGAGGGAGGCTACGAGCAGTACTTC
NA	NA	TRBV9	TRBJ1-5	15	CASSVDGNSNQPQHF	TGTGCCAGCAGCGTAGACGGGAATAGCAATCAGCCCCAGCATTTT
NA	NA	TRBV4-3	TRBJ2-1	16	CASSQVDMLSYNEQFF	TGCGCCAGCAGCCAAGTAGACATGCTCTCCTACAATGAGCAGTTCTTC
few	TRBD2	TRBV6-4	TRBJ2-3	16	CASSDSSLGGADTQYF	TGTGCCAGCAGTGACTCCTCTCTCGGGGGGGCAGATACGCAGTATTTT
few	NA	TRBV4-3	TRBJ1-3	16	CASSQESRGRRNTIYF	TGCGCCAGCAGCCAAGAGAGTAGGGGTAGGCGAAACACCATATATTTT
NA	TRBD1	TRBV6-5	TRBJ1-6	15	CASSYGQGGNSPLHF	TGTGCCAGCAGTTACGGACAGGGAGGTAATTCACCCCTCCACTTT
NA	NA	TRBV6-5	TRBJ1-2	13	CASSLSGGGGYTF	TGTGCCAGCAGCCTCTCTGGGGGGGGTGGCTACACCTTC
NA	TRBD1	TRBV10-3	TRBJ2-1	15	CAISESQDRFNEQFF	TGTGCCATCAGTGAGTCACAGGACAGGTTTAATGAGCAGTTCTTC
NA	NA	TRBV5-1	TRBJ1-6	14	CASSFRQGGSPLHF	TGCGCCAGCAGCTTCCGGCAGGGTGGATCACCCCTCCACTTT
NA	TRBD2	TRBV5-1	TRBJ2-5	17	CASSRNVAGGRGETQYF	TGCGCCAGCAGCCGGAATGTAGCGGGGGGAAGAGGTGAGACCCAGTACTTC
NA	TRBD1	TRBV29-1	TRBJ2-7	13	CSVEGQGAGEQYF	TGCAGCGTTGAAGGACAGGGGGCAGGCGAGCAGTACTTC
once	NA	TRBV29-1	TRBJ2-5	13	CSVEYPTLETQYF	TGCAGCGTTGAATATCCTACTTTAGAGACCCAGTACTTC
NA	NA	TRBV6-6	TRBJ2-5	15	CASSRRWGDQETQYF	TGTGCCAGCAGCCGCCGGTGGGGGGACCAAGAGACCCAGTACTTC
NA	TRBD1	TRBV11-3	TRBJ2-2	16	CASSRGQGAGTGELFF	TGTGCCAGCAGCCGGGGACAGGGGGCTGGGACCGGGGAGCTGTTTTTT
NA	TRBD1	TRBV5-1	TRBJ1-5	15	CASSRTGEGNQPQHF	TGCGCCAGCAGCCGGACAGGGGAGGGCAATCAGCCCCAGCATTTT
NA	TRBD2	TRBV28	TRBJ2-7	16	CASSLMTSGNTYEQYF	TGTGCCAGCAGTTTAATGACTAGCGGTAATACCTACGAGCAGTACTTC
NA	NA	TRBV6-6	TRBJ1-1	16	CASSPGGGRGGTEAFF	TGTGCCAGCAGCCCTGGCGGGGGGCGCGGAGGTACTGAAGCTTTCTTT
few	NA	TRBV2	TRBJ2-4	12	CASSASGDIQYF	TGTGCCAGCAGCGCATCCGGGGACATTCAGTACTTC
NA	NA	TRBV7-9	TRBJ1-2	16	CASSLVSGASGYGYTF	TGTGCCAGCAGCTTAGTATCAGGGGCAAGCGGCTATGGCTACACCTTC
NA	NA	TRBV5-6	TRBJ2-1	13	CASIYYEGDEQFF	TGTGCCAGCATCTACTACGAAGGGGATGAGCAGTTCTTC
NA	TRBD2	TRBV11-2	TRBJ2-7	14	CASSFTGGRYEQYF	TGTGCCAGCAGCTTCACGGGGGGGCGGTACGAGCAGTACTTC
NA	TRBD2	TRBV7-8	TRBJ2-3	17	CASSLRSLAGEVDTQYF	TGTGCCAGCAGCTTACGGTCGCTAGCGGGGGAGGTAGATACGCAGTATTTT
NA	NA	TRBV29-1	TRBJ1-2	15	CSVERFSGTLYGYTF	TGCAGCGTTGAGCGCTTCTCCGGGACACTCTATGGCTACACCTTC
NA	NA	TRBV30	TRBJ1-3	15	CAWSRGGDTGNTIYF	TGTGCCTGGAGTCGGGGAGGGGATACTGGAAACACCATATATTTT
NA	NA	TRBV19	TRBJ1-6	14	CASSIRDWNSPLHF	TGTGCCAGTAGTATCAGGGACTGGAATTCACCCCTCCACTTT